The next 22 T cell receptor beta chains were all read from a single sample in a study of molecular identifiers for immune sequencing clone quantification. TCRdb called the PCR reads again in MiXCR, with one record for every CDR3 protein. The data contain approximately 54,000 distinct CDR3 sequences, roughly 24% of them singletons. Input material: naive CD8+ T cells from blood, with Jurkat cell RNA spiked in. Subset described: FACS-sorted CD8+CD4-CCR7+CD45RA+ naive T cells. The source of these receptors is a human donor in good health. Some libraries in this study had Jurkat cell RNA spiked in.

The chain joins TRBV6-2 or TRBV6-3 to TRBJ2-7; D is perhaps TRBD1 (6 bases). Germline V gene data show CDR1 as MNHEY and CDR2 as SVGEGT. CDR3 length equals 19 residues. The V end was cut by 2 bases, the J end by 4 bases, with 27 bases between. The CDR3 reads CASSYGSVLVAGAPYEQYF. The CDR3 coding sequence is TGTGCCAGCAGTTACGGGTCAGTGTTGGTGGCAGGGGCCCCTTACGAGCAGTACTTC.

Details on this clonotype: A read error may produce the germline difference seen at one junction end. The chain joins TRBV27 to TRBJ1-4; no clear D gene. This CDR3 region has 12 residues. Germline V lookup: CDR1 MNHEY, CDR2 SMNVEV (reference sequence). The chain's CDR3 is CASTHGNEELFF. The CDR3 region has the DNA TGTGCCAGCACCCACGGGAATGAAGAACTGTTTTTT.

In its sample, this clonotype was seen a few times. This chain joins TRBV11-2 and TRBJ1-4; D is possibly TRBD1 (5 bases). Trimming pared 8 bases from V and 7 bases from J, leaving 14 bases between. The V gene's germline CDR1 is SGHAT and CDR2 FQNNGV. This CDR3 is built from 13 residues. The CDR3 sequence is CASPRGGGEKLFF. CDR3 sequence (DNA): TGTGCCAGCCCCCGGGGGGGGGGTGAAAAACTGTTTTTT.

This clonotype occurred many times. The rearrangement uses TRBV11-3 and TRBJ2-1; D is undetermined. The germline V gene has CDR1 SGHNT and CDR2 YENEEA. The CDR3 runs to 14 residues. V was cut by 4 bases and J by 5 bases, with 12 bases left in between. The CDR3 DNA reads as TGTGCCAGCAGCTCTCGTGGGGATAACAATGAGCAGTTCTTC. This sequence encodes CASSSRGDNNEQFF.

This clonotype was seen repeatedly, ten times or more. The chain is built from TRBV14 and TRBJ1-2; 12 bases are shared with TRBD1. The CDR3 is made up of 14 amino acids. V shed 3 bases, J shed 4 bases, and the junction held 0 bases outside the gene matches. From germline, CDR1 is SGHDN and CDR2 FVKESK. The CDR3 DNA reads TGTGCCAGCAGCCAGGGACAGGGGGCCTATGGCTACACCTTC. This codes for CASSQGQGAYGYTF.

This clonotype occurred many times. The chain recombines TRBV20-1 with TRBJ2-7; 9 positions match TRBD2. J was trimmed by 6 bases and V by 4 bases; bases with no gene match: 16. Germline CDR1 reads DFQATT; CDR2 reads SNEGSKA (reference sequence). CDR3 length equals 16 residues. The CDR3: CSANSREVAGVAEQYF. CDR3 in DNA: TGCAGTGCTAACTCCCGTGAGGTAGCGGGAGTTGCCGAGCAGTACTTC.

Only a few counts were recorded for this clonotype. As DNA, the CDR3 is TGTGCCAGCAGCTTAGTCGGGGTTTTTAACGAGCAGTACTTC. It translates to CASSLVGVFNEQYF. The gene calls are TRBV11-2 and TRBJ2-7; tentative D call: TRBD2 (5 bases). Germline CDR1 SGHAT, CDR2 FQNNGV. Trimming stripped 1 base from V and 5 bases from J, with 12 bases between. CDR3 size: 14 residues.

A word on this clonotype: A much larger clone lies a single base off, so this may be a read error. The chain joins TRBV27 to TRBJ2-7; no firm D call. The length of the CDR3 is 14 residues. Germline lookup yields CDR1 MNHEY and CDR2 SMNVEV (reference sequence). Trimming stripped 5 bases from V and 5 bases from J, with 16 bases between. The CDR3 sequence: CASSIYWGIHEQYF. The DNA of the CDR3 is TGTGCCAGCAGTATATATTGGGGAATCCACGAGCAGTACTTC.

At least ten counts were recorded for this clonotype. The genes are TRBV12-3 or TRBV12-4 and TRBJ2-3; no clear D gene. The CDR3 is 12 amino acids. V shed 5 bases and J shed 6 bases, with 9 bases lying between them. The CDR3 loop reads CASSPNWDTQYF. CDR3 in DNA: TGTGCCAGCAGTCCCAATTGGGATACGCAGTATTTT.

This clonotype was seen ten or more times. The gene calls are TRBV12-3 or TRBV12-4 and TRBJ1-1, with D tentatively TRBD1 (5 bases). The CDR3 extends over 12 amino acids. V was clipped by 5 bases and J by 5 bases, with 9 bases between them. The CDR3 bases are TGTGCCAGCAGTGGGAAGGGGACTGAAGCTTTCTTT. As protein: CASSGKGTEAFF.

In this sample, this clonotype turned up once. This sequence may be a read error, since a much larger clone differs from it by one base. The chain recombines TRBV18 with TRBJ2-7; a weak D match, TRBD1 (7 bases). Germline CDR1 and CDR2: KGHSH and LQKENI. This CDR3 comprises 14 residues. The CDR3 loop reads CASTPAGQSYEQYF. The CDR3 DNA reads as TGTGCCAGCACACCCGCGGGACAGTCCTACGAGCAGTACTTC.

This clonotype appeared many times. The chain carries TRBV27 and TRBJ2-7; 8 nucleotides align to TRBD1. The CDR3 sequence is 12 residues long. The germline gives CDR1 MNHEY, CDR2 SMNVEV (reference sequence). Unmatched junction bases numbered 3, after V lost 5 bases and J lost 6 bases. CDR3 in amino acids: CASSRTGSEQYF. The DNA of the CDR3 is TGTGCCAGCAGTCGGACAGGGAGCGAGCAGTACTTC.

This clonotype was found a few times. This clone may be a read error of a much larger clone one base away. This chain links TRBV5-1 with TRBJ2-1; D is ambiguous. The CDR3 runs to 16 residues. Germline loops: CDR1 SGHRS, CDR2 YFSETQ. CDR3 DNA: TGCGCCAACAGCGACACCGCCTGGGTCTCCCCCAATGAGCAGTTCTTC. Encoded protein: CANSDTAWVSPNEQFF.

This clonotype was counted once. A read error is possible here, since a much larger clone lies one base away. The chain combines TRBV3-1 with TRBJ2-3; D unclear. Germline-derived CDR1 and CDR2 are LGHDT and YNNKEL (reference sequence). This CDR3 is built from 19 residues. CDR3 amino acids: CASRHPQEWRTASTDTQYF. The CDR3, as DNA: TGTGCCAGCCGCCATCCCCAGGAGTGGCGTACTGCTAGCACAGATACGCAGTATTTT.

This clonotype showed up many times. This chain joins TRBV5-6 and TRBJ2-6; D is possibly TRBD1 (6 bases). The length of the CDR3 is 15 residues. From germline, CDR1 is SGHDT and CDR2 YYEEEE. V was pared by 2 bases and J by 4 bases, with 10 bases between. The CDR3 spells CASSFQGSGANVLTF. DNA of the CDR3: TGTGCCAGCAGCTTTCAGGGGTCCGGGGCCAACGTCCTGACTTTC.

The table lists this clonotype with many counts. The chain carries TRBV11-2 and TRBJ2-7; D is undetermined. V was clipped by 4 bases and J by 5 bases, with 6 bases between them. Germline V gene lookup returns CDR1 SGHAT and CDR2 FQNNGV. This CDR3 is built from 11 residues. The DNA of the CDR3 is TGTGCCAGCAGCTCAATGGACGAGCAGTACTTC. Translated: CASSSMDEQYF. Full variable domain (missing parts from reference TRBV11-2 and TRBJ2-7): EAGVAQSPRYKIIEKRQSVAFWCNPISGHATLYWYQQILGQGPKLLIQFQNNGVVDDSQLPKDRFSAERLKGVDSTLKIQPAKLEDSAVYLCASSSMDEQYFGPGTRLTVT.

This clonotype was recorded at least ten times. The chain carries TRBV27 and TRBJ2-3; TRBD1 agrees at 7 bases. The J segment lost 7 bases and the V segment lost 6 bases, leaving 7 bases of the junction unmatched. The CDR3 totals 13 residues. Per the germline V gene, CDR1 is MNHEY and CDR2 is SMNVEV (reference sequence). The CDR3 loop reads CASRGDRYHTQYF. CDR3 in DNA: TGTGCCAGCAGGGGGGACAGATACCATACGCAGTATTTT.

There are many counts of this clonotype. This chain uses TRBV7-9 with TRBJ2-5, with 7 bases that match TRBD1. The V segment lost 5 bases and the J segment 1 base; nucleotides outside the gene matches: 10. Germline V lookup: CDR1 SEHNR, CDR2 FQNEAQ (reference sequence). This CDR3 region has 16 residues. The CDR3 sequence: CASSLMTGYLQETQYF. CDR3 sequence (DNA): TGTGCCAGCAGCCTGATGACAGGGTATCTCCAAGAGACCCAGTACTTC.

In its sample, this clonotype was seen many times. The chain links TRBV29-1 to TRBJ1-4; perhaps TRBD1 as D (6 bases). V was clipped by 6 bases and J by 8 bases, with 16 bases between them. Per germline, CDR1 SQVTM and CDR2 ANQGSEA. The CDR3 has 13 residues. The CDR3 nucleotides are TGCAGCGTCAGGGGCCCTCTCGGGGAAAAACTGTTTTTT. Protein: CSVRGPLGEKLFF.

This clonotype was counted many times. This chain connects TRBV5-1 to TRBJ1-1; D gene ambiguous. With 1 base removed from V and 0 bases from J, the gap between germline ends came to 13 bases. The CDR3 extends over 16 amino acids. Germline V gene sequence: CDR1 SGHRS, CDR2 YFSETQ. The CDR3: CASSLKADIMNTEAFF. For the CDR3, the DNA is TGCGCCAGCAGCTTGAAGGCAGATATCATGAACACTGAAGCTTTCTTT.

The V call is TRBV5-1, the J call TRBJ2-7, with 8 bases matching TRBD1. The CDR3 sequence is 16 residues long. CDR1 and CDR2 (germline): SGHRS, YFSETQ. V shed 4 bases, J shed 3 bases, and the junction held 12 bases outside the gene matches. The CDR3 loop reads CASSLSPGQGSYEQYF. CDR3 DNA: TGCGCCAGCAGCCTCTCCCCCGGACAGGGTAGCTACGAGCAGTACTTC.

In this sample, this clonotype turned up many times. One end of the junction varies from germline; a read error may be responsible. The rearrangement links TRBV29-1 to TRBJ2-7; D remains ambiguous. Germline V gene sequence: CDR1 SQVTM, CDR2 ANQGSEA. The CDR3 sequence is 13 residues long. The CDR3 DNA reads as TGCAGCGTGGAAGGACGGACGAGGTACGAGCAGTACTTC. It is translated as CSVEGRTRYEQYF.